This TCR beta chain stems from a study of T cell responses to AZD1222 COVID-19 vaccine. Notes on this clone: Antigen unknown.

Broader study findings: All repertoire sampling was performed exclusively after the peak T cell response. Donors were mostly white British, more females; clonal diversity possibly underestimated. Two doses of AZD1222 preceded a rise in Spike-specific TCR breadth and depth. Close to half of all spike-specific TCRs reportedly target regions of the variants that are unmutated.

Only in-frame clones appear in the TCRdb table, and some are missing; sequencing was by immunoSEQ multiplex PCR. Reported are around 140,000 clones; the ten largest clones contain 2% to 2.5%. The CDR3 consists of 16 residues. Germline CDR1 reads MDHEN; CDR2 reads SYDVKM. Trimming took off 7 bases at V and 2 bases at J, with 18 bases between the two ends. The sequenced material came from peripheral blood. This sequence was found in an adult in good health. The rearrangement joins TRBV28 to TRBJ1-3, with D possibly matching TRBD1 (6 bases). The CDR3 nucleotides are TGTGCCAGCAACACCCCTAGGGGGGGCACTGGAAACACCATATATTTT. This translates into CASNTPRGGTGNTIYF.